Listed here is a single TCR beta chain. The antigen is unknown. The time point is: late sampling 161 to 241 days after vaccination in three convalescent patients. The treatment: approximately 9-day PBMC culture with coronavirus spike peptide pools or control peptides (ViraFEST assay). With 10 to 11 days of culture completed, CD4+ T cells were isolated by negative selection. The sample is drawn from a study of vaccination and CD4 T cells after COVID-19. Study at large: A few convalescent patients gave samples at day 14 post-vaccination, and they were sampled again at days 161 to 241 post-vaccination. Overlapping SARS-CoV-2, HCoV-NL63, HCoV-OC43 and HCoV-229E spike peptides stimulated the cells.

Germline CDR1 and CDR2: MNHEY and SMNVEV (reference sequence). Trimming took 3 bases from V and 0 from J, leaving 15 bases between them. This CDR3 region has 17 residues. Once obtained from cultured CD4+ T cells, the DNA was sequenced using the Oncomine TCR Beta short-read assay. After culture, CD4+ T cells served as the source for genomic DNA extraction. TCRdb re-derived calls from the PCR reads in MiXCR, one entry per CDR3 protein. Of about 21,000 distinct CDR3 sequences in the sample, 42% were seen once. Here the sequenced sample was CD4+ T cells from blood, cultured in vitro, taken about 7 months after SARS-CoV-2 vaccination. The gene calls are TRBV27 and TRBJ1-5; D ambiguous. The TCR comes from a human donor who had recovered from COVID-19. CDR3 coding DNA: TGTGCCAGCAGTTTTTCCCCGACACCCTATAGCAATCAGCCCCAGCATTTT. The encoded protein is CASSFSPTPYSNQPQHF.